This entry describes one TCR beta chain. What it binds is not known. The sampling schedule covered blood at baseline, cycle 4 day 1, and cycle 7 day 1. The data stem from a study of OX40 agonist ivuxolimab in advanced cancers. As for the study in general: Those enrolled were approximately 87% male, with a mean age of around 57 years and ages from about 20 to 90. Study-level points and caveats: Doses of 0.1 to 3.0 mg/kg were accompanied by clonal expansion of CD4+ and CD8+ blood T cells by week 6. Also present in some nonresponders was a low level of normalized T-cell clonal expansion.

The V end lost 1 base, the J end lost 8 bases, and 12 bases lay between the germline ends. Germline V gene lookup returns CDR1 MGHRA and CDR2 YSYEKL. This CDR3 is 14 amino acids long. Profiled with immunoSEQ multiplex PCR; TCRdb holds only in-frame clones, not every one. The sample has tens of thousands of clones; 90% to 95% are singletons. This clonotype was sampled from an adult with an advanced solid tumor such as melanoma, head and neck, liver or kidney cancer. The chain joins TRBV4-1 to TRBJ2-1; D might be TRBD2 (6 bases). The sample was CD4+ or CD8+ T cells sorted from blood, taken in a trial of the OX40 agonist ivuxolimab. Here the CDR3 reads CASSQVGRRDEQFF. The CDR3 DNA follows: TGCGCCAGCAGCCAAGTGGGCAGGAGGGATGAGCAGTTCTTC.